Following are 5 T cell receptor beta chains from one sample sequenced in a study of memory CD4+ T cells and cytomegalovirus serostatus (dated by TCRdb to about 2019). Receptor amplification or capture employed the immunoSEQ multiplex PCR assay. This is the immuneACCESS table as TCRdb keeps it, with only in-frame sequences that have V and J called. A part of the clones is gone; compared with another copy, unresolved V genes explain less than half, and the rest is unexplained. The sample contains fewer than 75,000 clones, less than 85% of them found a single time. Clones ranked in the top ten supply 0.7% to 0.85% of the sample. A FACSAria II was used to sort memory CD4+ T cells, defined as single viable CD3+CD4+CD8-CD45RO+ cells. Sequencing was done on a sample of memory CD4+ T cells from blood. These receptors were obtained from an adult in good health and CMV-seronegative.

This chain joins TRBV15 and TRBJ2-5, with TRBD1 matching over 9 bases. V was pared by 3 bases and J by 5 bases, with 19 bases of the junction left unmatched. The CDR3 contains 19 residues. Per the germline V gene, CDR1 is LNHNV and CDR2 is YYDKDF (reference sequence). CDR3 protein: CATSRGTAGTGYRSETQYF. The DNA of the CDR3 is TGTGCCACCAGCAGGGGGACCGCCGGGACAGGGTATCGTTCGGAGACCCAGTACTTC.

Here the CDR3 reads CASSRATGLAARFSYEQYF. The CDR3, as DNA: TGTGCCAGTAGTAGGGCTACGGGACTAGCGGCAAGGTTCTCCTACGAGCAGTACTTC. This chain joins TRBV19 and TRBJ2-7; 11 bases align to TRBD2. The CDR3 sequence is 19 residues long. Losses at the gene ends were 4 bases for V and 0 bases for J; bases not matched to a gene: 14. The germline CDR1 and CDR2 sequences are LNHDA and SQIVND (reference sequence).

The genes are TRBV6-1 and TRBJ1-1; D gene unclear. CDR1 and CDR2 (germline): MNHNS, SASEGT. This CDR3 is 12 amino acids long. V dropped 3 bases and J dropped 8 bases, with 10 bases sitting between them. This chain's CDR3 is CASSEGIKEAFF. CDR3 bases: TGTGCCAGCAGTGAGGGTATTAAGGAAGCTTTCTTT.

The V gene is TRBV9, the J gene TRBJ1-2; no clear D gene. V lost 0 bases to trimming and J lost 2 bases, with 8 bases between them. CDR3 length: 14 residues. The V gene's germline CDR1 is SGDLS and CDR2 YYNGEE. For the CDR3, the DNA is TGTGCCAGCAGCGTAGGTTGGATCAACTATGGCTACACCTTC. Protein sequence: CASSVGWINYGYTF.

The chain links TRBV4-2 to TRBJ2-2, with 8 nucleotides matching TRBD2. This CDR3 region has 17 residues. J gave up 5 bases and V 0 bases, and 8 bases lay outside the gene matches. CDR1 is LGHNA and CDR2 is YNFKEQ in the germline V gene. CDR3 sequence reads: CASSQDFTGGPTGELFF. The CDR3 DNA reads as TGTGCCAGCAGCCAAGACTTTACGGGAGGGCCGACCGGGGAGCTGTTTTTT.